What follows are 29 T cell receptor beta chains derived from one specimen sequenced in a study of shared clonotypes between healthy human individuals. The repertoire was sequenced with immunoSEQ multiplex PCR; TCRdb's copy has only in-frame clones and lacks some. The data contain about 2,500,000 clones, 90% to 95% of them singletons. What was sequenced was naive CD4+ T cells sorted from blood. Subset specified: CD45RA+ positively selected. The receptor source for this set is a man aged 18 to 35 in good health.

The CDR3 region is CASSLAEGEQFF. The CDR3 DNA is TGTGCCAGCAGCTTAGCTGAGGGTGAGCAGTTCTTC. This chain uses TRBV5-4 with TRBJ2-1, with a possible D match to TRBD2 (5 bases). Trimming took 2 bases from V and 9 from J, leaving 9 bases between them. The CDR3 loop spans 12 amino acids. Germline V CDR1 and CDR2: SGHNT, YYREEE (reference sequence). Using reference TRBV5-4 and TRBJ2-1 for the parts outside the CDR3, the full variable domain is ETGVTQSPTHLIKTRGQQVTLRCSSQSGHNTVSWYQQALGQGPQFIFQYYREEENGRGNFPPRFSGLQFPNYSSELNVNALELDDSALYLCASSLAEGEQFFGPGTRLTVL.

V gene TRBV30 combines with J gene TRBJ2-3; possibly TRBD2 for D (6 bases). The CDR3 has 15 amino acids. The V gene's germline CDR1 is GTSNPN and CDR2 SVGIG (reference sequence). The V end was cut by 0 bases, the J end by 0 bases, with 10 bases between. The CDR3 nucleotides read TGTGCCTGGAGTGTCTCGGGGGACAGCACAGATACGCAGTATTTT. It specifies CAWSVSGDSTDTQYF. Full variable domain (rest looked up from reference TRBV30 and TRBJ2-3): SQTIHQWPATLVQPVGSPLSLECTVEGTSNPNLYWYRQAAGRGLQLLFYSVGIGQISSEVPQNLSASRPQDRQFILSSKKLLLSDSGFYLCAWSVSGDSTDTQYFGPGTRLTVL.

This chain connects TRBV4-1 to TRBJ2-1, with unresolved D. Germline CDR1 is MGHRA and CDR2 is YSYEKL. Trimming shortened V by 1 base and J by 5 bases, and 15 bases separated the two germline ends. CDR3 length: 16 amino acids. CDR3 protein: CASSQVLTRTHNEQFF. DNA of the CDR3: TGCGCCAGCAGCCAAGTGTTAACTCGGACCCACAATGAGCAGTTCTTC.

The chain has TRBV7-9 and TRBJ1-1, with D possibly being TRBD1 (5 bases). Germline values: CDR1 SEHNR, CDR2 FQNEAQ (reference sequence). This CDR3 contains 16 residues. V lost 2 bases, J lost 1 base, and 14 bases lay in between. CDR3 nucleotide sequence: TGTGCCAGCAGCTTATCAGGGTCGCAATCGAACACTGAAGCTTTCTTT. It is translated as CASSLSGSQSNTEAFF.

The CDR3 spells CASSQGDRETGELFF. The DNA for the CDR3 is TGCGCCAGCAGCCAGGGGGACCGTGAGACCGGGGAGCTGTTTTTT. J is TRBJ2-2 and V is TRBV4-3, with D perhaps given as TRBD1 or TRBD2 (5 bases each). Germline loops: CDR1 LGHNA, CDR2 YSLEER. The CDR3 loop spans 15 amino acids. Trimming cost V 3 bases and J 5 bases, with 13 bases left between them.

The chain is built from TRBV5-1 and TRBJ2-5; D perhaps matches TRBD2 (6 bases). The V end lost 1 base, the J end lost 4 bases, and 14 bases lay between the germline ends. The CDR3 runs to 15 residues. CDR1 is SGHRS, CDR2 YFSETQ, per germline. The chain's CDR3 is CASSLIAGIGETQYF. The CDR3 DNA is TGCGCCAGCAGCTTGATCGCGGGGATTGGAGAGACCCAGTACTTC.

V gene TRBV18 combines with J gene TRBJ2-1; 12 bases agree with TRBD2. The trim removed 4 bases at V and 9 bases at J, leaving 10 bases unmatched. Germline values: CDR1 KGHSH, CDR2 LQKENI. The CDR3 is 16 amino acids. The CDR3 DNA reads as TGTGCCAGCTCACGACCTAGCGGGGGGGTTAACGGTGAGCAGTTCTTC. This sequence encodes CASSRPSGGVNGEQFF.

The rearrangement uses TRBV5-8 and TRBJ1-5; D perhaps matches TRBD1 (6 bases). The CDR3 has 18 amino acids. Germline V gene data show CDR1 as SGHTS and CDR2 as YDEGEE. Trimming pared 0 bases from V and 4 bases from J, leaving 20 bases between. DNA for the CDR3: TGTGCCAGCAGCTTGGCTTATTTTACGGGGGCCCCGAATCAGCCCCAGCATTTT. This sequence encodes CASSLAYFTGAPNQPQHF.

The chain has TRBV7-9 and TRBJ2-7, with 7 bases identical to TRBD1. The V segment lost 4 bases and the J segment 0 bases; nucleotides outside the gene matches: 6. Germline V gene data show CDR1 as SEHNR and CDR2 as FQNEAQ (reference sequence). The CDR3 extends over 15 amino acids. CDR3 sequence: CASSSSGTVSYEQYF. In DNA form, the CDR3 reads TGTGCCAGCAGCTCCTCCGGGACAGTCTCCTACGAGCAGTACTTC.

V is TRBV5-5 and J is TRBJ1-5; 7 nucleotides agree with TRBD1. Germline assignment: CDR1 SGHKS and CDR2 YYEKEE (reference sequence). Trimming took 5 bases from V and 4 from J; bases not matched to a gene: 9. The CDR3 sequence is 15 residues long. The CDR3 here is CASRIPGTVNQPQHF. The CDR3 bases are TGTGCCAGCAGGATCCCGGGGACAGTGAATCAGCCCCAGCATTTT.

The V gene is TRBV5-1, the J gene TRBJ2-3; D gene ambiguous. The CDR3 consists of 17 residues. The germline CDR1 and CDR2 sequences are SGHRS and YFSETQ. The V end lost 0 bases, the J end lost 3 bases, and 17 bases lay between the germline ends. The CDR3 sequence is CASSLDGRPGRTDTQYF. The CDR3 DNA reads TGCGCCAGCAGCTTGGACGGACGGCCGGGCAGGACAGATACGCAGTATTTT.

The genes are TRBV7-2 and TRBJ2-1; the match to TRBD2 covers 8 bases. The CDR3 runs to 14 residues. CDR1 and CDR2 (germline): SGHTA, FQGNSA. The V gene end was trimmed by 1 base and the J gene end by 10 bases; junction bases not matched to a gene: 6. CDR3 DNA sequence: TGTGCCAGCAGCTTAGTGATTAGCGGGACAGAGCAGTTCTTC. As protein: CASSLVISGTEQFF.

As concerns this clone: The same CDR3 can be traced to other DNA sequences in this sample. The chain has TRBV18 and TRBJ2-7; no definite D call. Per the germline V gene, CDR1 is KGHSH and CDR2 is LQKENI. The V end lost 2 bases, the J end lost 0 bases, and 8 bases lay between the germline ends. This CDR3 spans 14 amino acids. The CDR3 DNA sequence: TGTGCCAGCTCACCAACACGAAGCTCCTACGAGCAGTACTTC. It codes for CASSPTRSSYEQYF.

The chain employs TRBV11-1 and TRBJ1-3; D is unresolved. V dropped 0 bases and J dropped 0 bases, with 12 bases sitting between them. Per germline, CDR1 SGHAT and CDR2 FQDESV (reference sequence). CDR3 size: 17 residues. The CDR3 loop is CASSLALTGVSGNTIYF. For the CDR3, the DNA is TGTGCCAGCAGCTTAGCGCTAACCGGCGTCTCTGGAAACACCATATATTTT.

The chain has TRBV9 and TRBJ2-7; the D gene is possibly TRBD2 (6 bases). Germline V gene data show CDR1 as SGDLS and CDR2 as YYNGEE. The CDR3 is made up of 15 amino acids. V was clipped by 0 bases and J by 5 bases, with 15 bases between them. This CDR3 reads CASSVAPTSLDEQYF. The CDR3 DNA follows: TGTGCCAGCAGCGTAGCCCCGACTAGTCTCGACGAGCAGTACTTC.

The CDR3 spells CASSLGQGARLRPATEAFF. In nucleotides, the CDR3 is TGTGCCAGTAGTCTCGGACAGGGGGCTCGACTACGTCCAGCCACTGAAGCTTTCTTT. The rearrangement links TRBV19 to TRBJ1-1; 11 bases are shared with TRBD1. The germline CDR1 and CDR2 sequences are LNHDA and SQIVND (reference sequence). V lost 5 bases and J lost 4; bases outside the gene matches: 18. CDR3 length: 19 amino acids. Together with reference TRBV19 and TRBJ1-1, the CDR3 gives the full variable domain: DGGITQSPKYLFRKEGQNVTLSCEQNLNHDAMYWYRQDPGQGLRLIYYSQIVNDFQKGDIAEGYSVSREKKESFPLTVTSAQKNPTAFYLCASSLGQGARLRPATEAFFGQGTRLTVV.

This chain joins TRBV19 and TRBJ2-2; 12 bases line up with TRBD2. V gave up 2 bases and J gave up 5 bases; unmatched junction bases: 9. This CDR3 region has 18 residues. Germline loops: CDR1 LNHDA, CDR2 SQIVND (reference sequence). The CDR3 protein is CASSILASGRVKTGELFF. The CDR3 bases are TGTGCCAGTAGTATACTTGCTAGCGGGAGGGTAAAGACCGGGGAGCTGTTTTTT.

The V call is TRBV23-1, the J call TRBJ2-5; D might be TRBD2 (5 bases). TRBV23-1 is flagged as an ORF with uncertain function. The length of the CDR3 is 17 residues. V was shortened by 3 bases and J by 2 bases, with 19 bases between the two germline ends. CDR3 in amino acids: CASSQRRRENLQETQYF. DNA of the CDR3: TGCGCCAGCAGTCAGCGACGTAGGGAGAATCTACAAGAGACCCAGTACTTC.

Comments on this clone: Other nucleotide sequences in the sample specify the same CDR3. This chain joins TRBV9 and TRBJ1-3; D is ambiguous. Germline V gives CDR1 SGDLS, CDR2 YYNGEE. The CDR3 length is 13 residues. V was cut by 0 bases and J by 3 bases, with 4 bases left in between. CDR3 bases: TGTGCCAGCAGCGTAGACGGTGGAAACACCATATATTTT. It yields the protein CASSVDGGNTIYF.

The V gene is TRBV2, the J gene TRBJ2-7; TRBD2 agrees at 14 bases. In germline, CDR1 is SNHLY, CDR2 FYNNEI. Losses at the gene ends were 4 bases for V and 3 bases for J; bases not matched to a gene: 11. The CDR3 is made up of 18 amino acids. DNA of the CDR3: TGTGCCAGCAGTGGCGCGACTAGCGGGGGGGGCAACCTCTACGAGCAGTACTTC. It encodes CASSGATSGGGNLYEQYF.

This chain joins TRBV2 and TRBJ1-2; D ambiguous. Trimming cost V 4 bases and J 3 bases, with 9 bases left between them. Germline V gene sequence: CDR1 SNHLY, CDR2 FYNNEI. The CDR3 has 13 amino acids. The CDR3 spells CASSVSTDYGYTF. CDR3 nucleotides: TGTGCCAGCAGTGTGTCCACGGACTATGGCTACACCTTC.

In this sample, this clone turned up once. The V and J genes are TRBV19 and TRBJ2-7, with a possible D match to TRBD1 (5 bases). Germline loops: CDR1 LNHDA, CDR2 SQIVND (reference sequence). The CDR3 runs to 15 residues. The germline V and J ends were trimmed by 0 bases and 3 bases, with 12 bases remaining between them. CDR3 DNA: TGTGCCAGTAGTATAGATGCAGGGCTCCTCTACGAGCAGTACTTC. This translates into CASSIDAGLLYEQYF.

The rearrangement uses TRBV6-6 and TRBJ1-2, with 10 bases matching TRBD1. This CDR3 is 15 amino acids long. V gave up 6 bases and J gave up 3 bases; unmatched junction bases: 7. Per germline, CDR1 MNHNY and CDR2 SVGAGI (reference sequence). CDR3 coding DNA: TGTGCCAGCAGATCGTCCGGGACAGGGGACTATGGCTACACCTTC. This codes for CASRSSGTGDYGYTF.

V is TRBV6-6 and J is TRBJ2-3; D is possibly TRBD1 (6 bases). Germline assignment: CDR1 MNHNY and CDR2 SVGAGI (reference sequence). The CDR3 loop spans 15 amino acids. Trimming shortened V by 2 bases and J by 5 bases, and 14 bases separated the two germline ends. This chain's CDR3 is CASSYGQGLEDTQYF. The CDR3 DNA follows: TGTGCCAGCAGTTACGGTCAGGGGCTGGAAGATACGCAGTATTTT.

The chain has TRBV28 and TRBJ2-3, with 7 positions matching TRBD1. The CDR3 totals 13 residues. J gave up 6 bases and V 5 bases, and 5 bases lay outside the gene matches. CDR1 is MDHEN, CDR2 SYDVKM, per germline. The CDR3 DNA reads TGTGCCAGCAGTGGCCCGGACAGGGATACGCAGTATTTT. This sequence encodes CASSGPDRDTQYF.

The CDR3 nucleotides read TGTGCCAGTAGATGGGGCGGAGGTGGCTACACCTTC. Amino acid sequence: CASRWGGGGYTF. The rearrangement links TRBV19 to TRBJ1-2; D is possibly TRBD1 (5 bases). CDR3 size: 12 residues. The V gene's germline CDR1 is LNHDA and CDR2 SQIVND (reference sequence). V was clipped by 6 bases and J by 7 bases, with 12 bases between them.

This chain links TRBV6-6 with TRBJ2-3; D is uncertain. CDR1 MNHNY and CDR2 SVGAGI come from the germline V gene (reference sequence). The CDR3 spans 14 residues. Trimming shortened V by 5 bases and J by 0 bases, and 9 bases separated the two germline ends. The chain's CDR3 is CASSPRGSTDTQYF. CDR3 DNA sequence: TGTGCCAGCAGTCCCCGTGGTAGCACAGATACGCAGTATTTT.

The CDR3 bases are TGTGCCAGCAGCCCCTACGACCGTAACTATGGCTACACCTTC. It encodes CASSPYDRNYGYTF. V gene TRBV5-4 combines with J gene TRBJ1-2; D call uncertain. This CDR3 is built from 14 residues. Germline V lookup: CDR1 SGHNT, CDR2 YYREEE (reference sequence). Trimming cost V 4 bases and J 1 base, with 11 bases left between them. The full variable domain, rest sourced from reference TRBV5-4 and TRBJ1-2, is ETGVTQSPTHLIKTRGQQVTLRCSSQSGHNTVSWYQQALGQGPQFIFQYYREEENGRGNFPPRFSGLQFPNYSSELNVNALELDDSALYLCASSPYDRNYGYTFGSGTRLTVV.

The J gene is TRBJ1-4, the V gene TRBV5-1; TRBD1 is a possible D gene (6 bases). Germline CDR1 reads SGHRS; CDR2 reads YFSETQ. The CDR3 spans 15 residues. Trimming pared 3 bases from V and 8 bases from J, leaving 17 bases between. The CDR3 DNA reads as TGCGCCAGCAGCTCACTGAGGGGGGCCGGGGAAAAACTGTTTTTT. Its protein product is CASSSLRGAGEKLFF. Full variable domain (rest looked up from reference TRBV5-1 and TRBJ1-4): KAGVTQTPRYLIKTRGQQVTLSCSPISGHRSVSWYQQTPGQGLQFLFEYFSETQRNKGNFPGRFSGRQFSNSRSEMNVSTLELGDSALYLCASSSLRGAGEKLFFGSGTQLSVL.